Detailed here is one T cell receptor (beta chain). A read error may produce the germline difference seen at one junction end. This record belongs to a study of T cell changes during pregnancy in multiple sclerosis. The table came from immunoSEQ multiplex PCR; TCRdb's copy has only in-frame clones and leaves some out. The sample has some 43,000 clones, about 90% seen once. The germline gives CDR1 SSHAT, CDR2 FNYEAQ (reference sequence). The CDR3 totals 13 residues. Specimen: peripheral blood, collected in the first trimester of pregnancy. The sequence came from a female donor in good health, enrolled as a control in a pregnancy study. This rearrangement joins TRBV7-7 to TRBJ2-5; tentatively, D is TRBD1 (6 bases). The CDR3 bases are TGTGCTAGCAGTTCTGGACAGCAAGAGACCCAGTACTTC. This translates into CASSSGQQETQYF.